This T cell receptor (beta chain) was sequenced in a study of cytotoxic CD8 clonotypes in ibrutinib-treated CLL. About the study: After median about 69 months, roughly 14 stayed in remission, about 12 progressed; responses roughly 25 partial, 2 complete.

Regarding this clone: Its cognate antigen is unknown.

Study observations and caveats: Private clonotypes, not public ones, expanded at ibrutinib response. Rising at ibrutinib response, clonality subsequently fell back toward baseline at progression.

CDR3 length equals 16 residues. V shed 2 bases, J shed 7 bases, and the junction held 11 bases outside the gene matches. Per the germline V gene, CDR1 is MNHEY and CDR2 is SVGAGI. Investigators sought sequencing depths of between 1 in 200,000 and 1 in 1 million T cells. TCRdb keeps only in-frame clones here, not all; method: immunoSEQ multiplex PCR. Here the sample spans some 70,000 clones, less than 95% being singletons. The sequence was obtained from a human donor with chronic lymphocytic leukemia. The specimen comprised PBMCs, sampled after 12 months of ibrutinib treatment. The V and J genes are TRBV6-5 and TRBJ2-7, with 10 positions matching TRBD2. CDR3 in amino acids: CASSYQMLAGAGEQYF. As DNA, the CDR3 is TGTGCCAGCAGTTACCAGATGCTAGCGGGAGCGGGTGAGCAGTACTTC.